This T cell receptor (beta chain) is drawn from a study of shared clonotypes between healthy human individuals. Produced via immunoSEQ multiplex PCR; TCRdb's table is partial and in-frame only. This sample yields hundreds of thousands of clones, of which roughly 79% are seen a single time; about 12% belongs to the top ten. This CDR3 region has 15 residues. Trimming left V 2 bases short and J 5 bases short, with 14 bases between. The V gene's germline CDR1 is SGHRS and CDR2 YFSETQ. What was sequenced was PBMCs. The chain recombines TRBV5-1 with TRBJ2-1, with a weak D call TRBD1 (5 bases). This TCR came from a middle-aged woman in good health. Some clones in this sample may be carry-over from other donors' samples. CDR3 in amino acids: CASSFGRVGNNEQFF. CDR3 nucleotide sequence: TGCGCCAGCAGCTTCGGCAGGGTAGGGAACAATGAGCAGTTCTTC. The whole variable domain, filled in from reference TRBV5-1 and TRBJ2-1, reads KAGVTQTPRYLIKTRGQQVTLSCSPISGHRSVSWYQQTPGQGLQFLFEYFSETQRNKGNFPGRFSGRQFSNSRSEMNVSTLELGDSALYLCASSFGRVGNNEQFFGPGTRLTVL.